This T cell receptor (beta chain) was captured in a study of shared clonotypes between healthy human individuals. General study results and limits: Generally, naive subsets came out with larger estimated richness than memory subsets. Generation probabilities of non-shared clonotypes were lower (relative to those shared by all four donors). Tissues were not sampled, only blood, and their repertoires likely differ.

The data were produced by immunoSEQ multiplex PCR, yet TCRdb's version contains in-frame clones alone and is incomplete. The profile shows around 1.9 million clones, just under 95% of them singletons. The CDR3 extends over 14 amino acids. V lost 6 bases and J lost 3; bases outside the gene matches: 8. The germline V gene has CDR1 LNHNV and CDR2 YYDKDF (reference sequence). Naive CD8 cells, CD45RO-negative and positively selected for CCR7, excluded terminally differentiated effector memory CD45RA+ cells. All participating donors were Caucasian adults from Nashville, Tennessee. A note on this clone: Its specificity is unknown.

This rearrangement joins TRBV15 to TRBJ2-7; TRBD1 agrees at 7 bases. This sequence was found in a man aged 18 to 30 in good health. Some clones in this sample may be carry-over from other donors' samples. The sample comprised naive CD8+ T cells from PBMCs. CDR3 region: CATSHKTGVYEQYF. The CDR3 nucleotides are TGTGCCACCAGTCACAAAACAGGGGTCTACGAGCAGTACTTC. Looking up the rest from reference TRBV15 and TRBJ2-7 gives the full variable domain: DAMVIQNPRYQVTQFGKPVTLSCSQTLNHNVMYWYQQKSSQAPKLLFHYYDKDFNNEADTPDNFQSRRPNTSFCFLDIRSPGLGDTAMYLCATSHKTGVYEQYFGPGTRLTVT.